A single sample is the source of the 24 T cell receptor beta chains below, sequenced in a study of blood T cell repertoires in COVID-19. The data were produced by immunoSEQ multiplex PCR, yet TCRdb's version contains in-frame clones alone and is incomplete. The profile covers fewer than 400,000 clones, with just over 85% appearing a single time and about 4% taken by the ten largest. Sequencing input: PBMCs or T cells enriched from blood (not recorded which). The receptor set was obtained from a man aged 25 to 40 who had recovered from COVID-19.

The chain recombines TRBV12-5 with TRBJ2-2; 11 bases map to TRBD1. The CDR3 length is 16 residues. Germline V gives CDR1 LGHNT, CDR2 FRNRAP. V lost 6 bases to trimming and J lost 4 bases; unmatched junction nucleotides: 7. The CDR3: CASGPTGTGGTGELFF. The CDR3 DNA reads TGTGCTAGTGGACCGACCGGGACAGGGGGCACCGGGGAGCTGTTTTTT.

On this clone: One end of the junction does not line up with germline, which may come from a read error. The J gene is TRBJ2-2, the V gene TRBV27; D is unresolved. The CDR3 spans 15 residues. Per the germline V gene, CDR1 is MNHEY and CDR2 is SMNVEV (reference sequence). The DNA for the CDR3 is TGTGCCAGCAGTATATCGACGGGGAACACCGGGGAGCTGTTTTTT. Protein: CASSISTGNTGELFF.

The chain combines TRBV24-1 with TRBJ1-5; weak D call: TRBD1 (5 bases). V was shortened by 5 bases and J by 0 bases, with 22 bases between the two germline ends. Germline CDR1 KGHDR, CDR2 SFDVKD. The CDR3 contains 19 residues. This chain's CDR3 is CATSGPGQGGAYSNQPQHF. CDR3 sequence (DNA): TGTGCCACCAGTGGGCCCGGGCAGGGTGGGGCGTATAGCAATCAGCCCCAGCATTTT.

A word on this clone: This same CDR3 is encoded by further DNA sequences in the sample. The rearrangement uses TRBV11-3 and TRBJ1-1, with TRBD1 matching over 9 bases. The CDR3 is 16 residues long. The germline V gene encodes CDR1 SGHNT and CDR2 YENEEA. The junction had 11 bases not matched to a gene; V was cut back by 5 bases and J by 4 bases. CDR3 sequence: CASSPGTGSESTEAFF. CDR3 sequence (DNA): TGTGCCAGCAGCCCAGGGACAGGGAGTGAAAGCACTGAAGCTTTCTTT.

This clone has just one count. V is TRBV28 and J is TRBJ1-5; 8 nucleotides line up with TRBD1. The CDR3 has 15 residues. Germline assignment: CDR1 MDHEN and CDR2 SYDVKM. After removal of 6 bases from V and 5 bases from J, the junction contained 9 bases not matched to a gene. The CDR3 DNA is TGTGCCAGCAGCCTTGGGACAGGCCGGCATCAGCCCCAGCATTTT. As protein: CASSLGTGRHQPQHF.

The CDR3 bases are TGTGCCAGCAGTCAAGGGACTAGCGGGAAGGGTGAGCAGTTCTTC. Encoded protein: CASSQGTSGKGEQFF. The chain has TRBV27 and TRBJ2-1; 13 bases agree with TRBD2. CDR1 and CDR2 (germline): MNHEY, SMNVEV (reference sequence). The CDR3 length is 15 residues. Unmatched junction bases numbered 7, after V lost 5 bases and J lost 9 bases.

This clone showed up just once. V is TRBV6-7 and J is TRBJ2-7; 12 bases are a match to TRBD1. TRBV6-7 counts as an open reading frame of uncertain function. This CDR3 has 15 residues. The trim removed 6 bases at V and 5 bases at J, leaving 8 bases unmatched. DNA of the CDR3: TGTGCCAGCAGCCATTGGGACAGGGGGCACGACGAGCAGTACTTC. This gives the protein CASSHWDRGHDEQYF.

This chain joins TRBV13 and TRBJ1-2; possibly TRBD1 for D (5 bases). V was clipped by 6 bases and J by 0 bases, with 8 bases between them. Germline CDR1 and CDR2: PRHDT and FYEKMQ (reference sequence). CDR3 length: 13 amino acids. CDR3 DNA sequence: TGTGCCAGCAGTCGGGGGTCTAACTATGGCTACACCTTC. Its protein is CASSRGSNYGYTF.

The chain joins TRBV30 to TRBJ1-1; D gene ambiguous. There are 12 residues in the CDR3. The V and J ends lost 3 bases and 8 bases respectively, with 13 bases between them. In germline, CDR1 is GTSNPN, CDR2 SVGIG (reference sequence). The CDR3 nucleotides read TGTGCCTGGAGCCCGGGATCGGGGGAAGCTTTCTTT. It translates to CAWSPGSGEAFF.

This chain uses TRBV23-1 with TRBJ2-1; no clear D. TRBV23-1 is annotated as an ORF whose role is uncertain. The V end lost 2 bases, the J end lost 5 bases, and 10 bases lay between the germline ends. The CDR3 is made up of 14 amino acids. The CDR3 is CASSQSLQDNEQFF. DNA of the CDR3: TGCGCCAGCAGTCAAAGTCTTCAGGACAATGAGCAGTTCTTC.

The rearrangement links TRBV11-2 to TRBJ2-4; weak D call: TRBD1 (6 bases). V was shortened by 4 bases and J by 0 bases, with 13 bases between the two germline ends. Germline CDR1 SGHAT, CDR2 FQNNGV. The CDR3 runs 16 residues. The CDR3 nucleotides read TGTGCCAGCAGCTCCCGGGACAATCTAGCCAAAAACATTCAGTACTTC. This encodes CASSSRDNLAKNIQYF.

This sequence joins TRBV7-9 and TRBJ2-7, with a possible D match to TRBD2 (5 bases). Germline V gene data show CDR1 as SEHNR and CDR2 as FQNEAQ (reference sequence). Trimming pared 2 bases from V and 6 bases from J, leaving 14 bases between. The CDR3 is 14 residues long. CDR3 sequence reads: CASSLPLAPPEQYF. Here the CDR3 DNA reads TGTGCCAGCAGCTTACCCCTAGCCCCTCCCGAGCAGTACTTC.

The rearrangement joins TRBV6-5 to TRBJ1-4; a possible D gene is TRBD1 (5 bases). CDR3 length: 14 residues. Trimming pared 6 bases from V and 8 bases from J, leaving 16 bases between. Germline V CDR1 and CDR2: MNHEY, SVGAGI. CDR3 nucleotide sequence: TGTGCCAGCAGCCGCGGGGCAACGAGCGAAAAACTGTTTTTT. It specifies CASSRGATSEKLFF.

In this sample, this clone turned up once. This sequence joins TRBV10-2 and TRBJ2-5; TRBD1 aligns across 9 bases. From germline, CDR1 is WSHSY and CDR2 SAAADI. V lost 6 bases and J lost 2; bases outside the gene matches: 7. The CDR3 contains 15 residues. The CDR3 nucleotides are TGCGCCAGCAGCTCACCCGGGACAGGGCAAGAGACCCAGTACTTC. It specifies CASSSPGTGQETQYF.

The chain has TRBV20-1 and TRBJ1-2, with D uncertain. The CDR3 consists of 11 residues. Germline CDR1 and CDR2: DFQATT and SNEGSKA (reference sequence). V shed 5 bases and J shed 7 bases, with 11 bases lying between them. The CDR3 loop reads CSALDTLGYTF. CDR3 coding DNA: TGCAGTGCTTTAGACACCCTTGGCTACACCTTC.

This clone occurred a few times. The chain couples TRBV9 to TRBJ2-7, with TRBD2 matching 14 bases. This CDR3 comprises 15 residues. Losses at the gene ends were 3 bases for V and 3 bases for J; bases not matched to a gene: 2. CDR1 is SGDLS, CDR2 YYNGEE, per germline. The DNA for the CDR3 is TGTGCCAGCAGCGCCGGGACTAGCGGGGGCTACGAGCAGTACTTC. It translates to CASSAGTSGGYEQYF. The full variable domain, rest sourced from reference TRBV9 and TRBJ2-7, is DSGVTQTPKHLITATGQRVTLRCSPRSGDLSVYWYQQSLDQGLQFLIQYYNGEERAKGNILERFSAQQFPDLHSELNLSSLELGDSALYFCASSAGTSGGYEQYFGPGTRLTVT.

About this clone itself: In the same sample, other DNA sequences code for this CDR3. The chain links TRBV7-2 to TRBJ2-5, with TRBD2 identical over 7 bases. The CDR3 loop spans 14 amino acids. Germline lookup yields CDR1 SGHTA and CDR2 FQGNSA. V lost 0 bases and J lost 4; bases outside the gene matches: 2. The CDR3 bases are TGTGCCAGCAGCTTAGCTGGCGGGGGAGAGACCCAGTACTTC. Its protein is CASSLAGGGETQYF.

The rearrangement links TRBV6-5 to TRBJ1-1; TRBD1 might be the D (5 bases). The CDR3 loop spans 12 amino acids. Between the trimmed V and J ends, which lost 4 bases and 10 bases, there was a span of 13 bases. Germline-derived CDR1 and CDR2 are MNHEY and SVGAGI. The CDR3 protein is CASSSGTNGAFF. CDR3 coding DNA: TGTGCCAGCAGTTCCGGGACTAATGGAGCTTTCTTT.

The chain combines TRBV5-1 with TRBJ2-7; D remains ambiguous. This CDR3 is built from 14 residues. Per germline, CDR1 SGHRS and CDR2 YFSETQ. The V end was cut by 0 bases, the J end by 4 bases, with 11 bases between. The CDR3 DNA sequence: TGCGCCAGCAGCTTGGACAGCCTTACTTACGAGCAGTACTTC. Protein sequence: CASSLDSLTYEQYF.

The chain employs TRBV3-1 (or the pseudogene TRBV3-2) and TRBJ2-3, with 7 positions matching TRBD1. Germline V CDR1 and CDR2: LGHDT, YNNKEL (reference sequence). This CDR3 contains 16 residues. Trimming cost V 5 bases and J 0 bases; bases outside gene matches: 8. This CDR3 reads CASSMDRRPSTDTQYF. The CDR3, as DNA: TGTGCCAGCAGCATGGACAGGCGCCCTAGCACAGATACGCAGTATTTT.

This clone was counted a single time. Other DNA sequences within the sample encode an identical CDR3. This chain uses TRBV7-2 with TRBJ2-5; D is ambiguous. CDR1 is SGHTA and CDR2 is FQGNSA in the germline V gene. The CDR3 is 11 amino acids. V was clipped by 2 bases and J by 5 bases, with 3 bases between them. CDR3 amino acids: CASSLSETQYF. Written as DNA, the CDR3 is TGTGCCAGCAGCTTATCGGAGACCCAGTACTTC.

As DNA, the CDR3 is TGTGCCAGCTCTACAGGGGGCACTGGAAACACCATATATTTT. Translated: CASSTGGTGNTIYF. The chain is built from TRBV6-5 and TRBJ1-3, with TRBD1 matching 9 bases. V trimming: 8 bases; J trimming: 2 bases; junction bases outside the gene matches: 4. CDR3 length equals 14 residues. Germline V gives CDR1 MNHEY, CDR2 SVGAGI.

The CDR3 region is CASSFEGASGYTF. In DNA, the CDR3 is TGTGCCAGCAGTTTCGAGGGGGCCTCTGGCTACACCTTC. This chain links TRBV12-3 or TRBV12-4 with TRBJ1-2; 7 bases are a match to TRBD1. Unmatched junction bases numbered 5, after V lost 3 bases and J lost 7 bases. The CDR3 runs 13 residues.

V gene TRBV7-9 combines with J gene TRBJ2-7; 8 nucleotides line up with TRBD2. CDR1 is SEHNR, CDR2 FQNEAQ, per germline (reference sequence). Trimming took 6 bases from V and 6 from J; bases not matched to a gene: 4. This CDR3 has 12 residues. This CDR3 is CASRSTSGEQYF. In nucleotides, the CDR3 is TGTGCCAGCAGGTCAACTAGCGGCGAGCAGTACTTC. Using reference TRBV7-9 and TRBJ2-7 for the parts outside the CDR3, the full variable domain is DTGVSQNPRHKITKRGQNVTFRCDPISEHNRLYWYRQTLGQGPEFLTYFQNEAQLEKSRLLSDRFSAERPKGSFSTLEIQRTEQGDSAMYLCASRSTSGEQYFGPGTRLTVT.